The 31 T cell receptor beta chains given below trace back to one sample, sequenced in a study of blood T cell repertoires in COVID-19. Produced via immunoSEQ multiplex PCR; TCRdb's table is partial and in-frame only. The repertoire holds around 88,000 clones, with 90% to 95% as singletons. The source material was peripheral blood. These receptors were collected from a man in his sixties with acute or convalescent COVID-19.

The J gene is TRBJ1-2, the V gene TRBV30, with D perhaps matching TRBD1 (5 bases). Trimming pared 3 bases from V and 2 bases from J, leaving 13 bases between. CDR1 GTSNPN and CDR2 SVGIG come from the germline V gene (reference sequence). There are 14 residues in the CDR3. CDR3 loop: CAWSLGAPNYGYTF. CDR3 sequence (DNA): TGTGCCTGGAGCCTAGGGGCTCCCAACTATGGCTACACCTTC.

The chain has TRBV29-1 and TRBJ2-3; D may be TRBD2 (7 bases). The CDR3 has 14 residues. Germline-derived CDR1 and CDR2 are SQVTM and ANQGSEA. Between the trimmed V and J ends, which lost 5 bases and 6 bases, there was a span of 18 bases. The CDR3 coding sequence is TGCAGCGTTAAGGGGGGAGGGCCTTCCGATACGCAGTATTTT. As protein: CSVKGGGPSDTQYF.

The chain joins TRBV3-1 (or the pseudogene TRBV3-2) to TRBJ2-3; 8 bases match TRBD2. The CDR3 length is 15 residues. Per germline, CDR1 LGHDT and CDR2 YNNKEL (reference sequence). Trimming removed 4 bases from V and 4 bases from J; junction bases left unmatched: 7. CDR3 protein: CASSPSGSLADTQYF. The CDR3 DNA reads as TGTGCCAGCAGCCCCAGCGGGAGTCTCGCAGATACGCAGTATTTT.

V is TRBV7-8 and J is TRBJ1-2; 10 bases agree with TRBD1. This CDR3 comprises 16 residues. Germline V CDR1 and CDR2: SGHVS, FQNEAQ. V was clipped by 4 bases and J by 8 bases; unmatched bases: 13. The CDR3 coding sequence is TGTGCCAGCAGCTCCAGCCCTCACGGGACAGGGGTAGGCTACACCTTC. It translates to CASSSSPHGTGVGYTF.

The chain carries TRBV11-3 and TRBJ2-1; 8 positions agree with TRBD2. V lost 4 bases to trimming and J lost 0 bases; unmatched junction nucleotides: 8. Germline CDR1 SGHNT, CDR2 YENEEA. CDR3 size: 17 residues. CDR3 coding DNA: TGTGCCAGCAGCTCTTTACTAGCGGCAAGCTCCTACAATGAGCAGTTCTTC. This encodes CASSSLLAASSYNEQFF.

This chain joins TRBV27 and TRBJ2-7, with 9 bases identical to TRBD2. The junction had 5 bases not matched to a gene; V was cut back by 6 bases and J by 2 bases. The CDR3 consists of 14 residues. CDR1 MNHEY and CDR2 SMNVEV come from the germline V gene (reference sequence). The CDR3 DNA reads TGTGCCAGCAGACCGGGACTAGCCCCCTACGAGCAGTACTTC. Protein product: CASRPGLAPYEQYF.

The chain uses TRBV29-1 and TRBJ1-5; D ambiguous. The V and J ends lost 5 bases and 7 bases respectively, with 12 bases between them. CDR3 length: 12 amino acids. Germline assignment: CDR1 SQVTM and CDR2 ANQGSEA. CDR3 protein: CSVSDSDQPQHF. DNA for the CDR3: TGCAGCGTTTCGGACTCGGACCAGCCCCAGCATTTT.

The genes are TRBV19 and TRBJ1-2, with TRBD1 matching 10 bases. The CDR3 is 14 residues long. CDR1 is LNHDA and CDR2 is SQIVND in the germline V gene (reference sequence). V trimming: 8 bases; J trimming: 3 bases; junction bases outside the gene matches: 6. The CDR3 loop is CASQIGTGDYGYTF. The CDR3 region has the DNA TGTGCCAGTCAAATCGGGACAGGGGACTATGGCTACACCTTC.

V and J are TRBV7-2 and TRBJ1-5; TRBD1 matches at 7 bases. The CDR3 loop spans 15 amino acids. V was pared by 5 bases and J by 4 bases, with 8 bases of the junction left unmatched. Looked up from germline, CDR1 is SGHTA and CDR2 is FQGNSA. The CDR3 bases are TGTGCCAGCAGCCCTATTGACAGGGAAAATCAGCCCCAGCATTTT. Amino acid sequence: CASSPIDRENQPQHF.

The chain recombines TRBV4-1 with TRBJ2-2; maybe TRBD1 (6 bases). Deletions cut 4 bases from V and 1 base from J, with 10 bases between. The CDR3 is 15 residues long. Germline-derived CDR1 and CDR2 are MGHRA and YSYEKL. DNA of the CDR3: TGCGCCAGCAGCCTGGGGACACTGAACACCGGGGAGCTGTTTTTT. This encodes CASSLGTLNTGELFF.

The chain joins TRBV6-2 or TRBV6-3 to TRBJ1-5; D gene ambiguous. Germline V gene lookup returns CDR1 MNHEY and CDR2 SVGEGT. The CDR3 extends over 14 amino acids. The germline V and J ends were trimmed by 1 base and 2 bases, with 6 bases remaining between them. The CDR3 sequence is CASSYLERNQPQHF. CDR3 bases: TGTGCCAGCAGTTACTTAGAGCGCAATCAGCCCCAGCATTTT.

The chain is built from TRBV24-1 and TRBJ1-1; a possible D gene is TRBD1 (5 bases). V was pared by 7 bases and J by 8 bases, with 19 bases between. The CDR3 is 14 residues long. Germline lookup yields CDR1 KGHDR and CDR2 SFDVKD. DNA of the CDR3: TGTGCCACCAGCTTGAGTGGGGGGGGACCAGAAGCTTTCTTT. This sequence encodes CATSLSGGGPEAFF.

V usage is TRBV28 and J usage is TRBJ2-7; 8 bases are shared with TRBD1. CDR1 and CDR2 (germline): MDHEN, SYDVKM. Losses at the gene ends were 4 bases for V and 6 bases for J; bases not matched to a gene: 11. This CDR3 has 15 residues. CDR3 protein: CASSSAGQGLGEQYF. The CDR3 DNA sequence: TGTGCCAGCAGTTCCGCCGGACAGGGTCTAGGCGAGCAGTACTTC. Full variable domain (rest looked up from reference TRBV28 and TRBJ2-7): DVKVTQSSRYLVKRTGEKVFLECVQDMDHENMFWYRQDPGLGLRLIYFSYDVKMKEKGDIPEGYSVSREKKERFSLILESASTNQTSMYLCASSSAGQGLGEQYFGPGTRLTVT.

V usage is TRBV6-2 or TRBV6-3 and J usage is TRBJ2-1, with TRBD2 matching 12 bases. J was trimmed by 0 bases and V by 5 bases; bases with no gene match: 2. The CDR3 has 16 residues. CDR1 MNHEY and CDR2 SVGEGT come from the germline V gene. In DNA form, the CDR3 reads TGTGCCAGCAGTGGACTAGCGGGGCGCTCCTACAATGAGCAGTTCTTC. Residues: CASSGLAGRSYNEQFF.

This sequence joins TRBV7-9 and TRBJ1-1; D is undetermined. The germline gives CDR1 SEHNR, CDR2 FQNEAQ (reference sequence). The CDR3 has 14 amino acids. V lost 0 bases, J lost 7 bases, and 12 bases lay in between. In DNA form, the CDR3 reads TGTGCCAGCAGCTTAGCTGGTGCGGGGAATGAAGCTTTCTTT. It specifies CASSLAGAGNEAFF.

This clone was counted once. The V gene is TRBV9, the J gene TRBJ2-2; TRBD1 is a possible D gene (6 bases). V was trimmed by 5 bases and J by 3 bases, leaving 14 bases between them. This CDR3 contains 15 residues. Germline V CDR1 and CDR2: SGDLS, YYNGEE. DNA of the CDR3: TGTGCCAGCAGTGAGGACAGCCACGACACCGGGGAGCTGTTTTTT. Amino acid sequence: CASSEDSHDTGELFF.

The chain has TRBV12-3 or TRBV12-4 and TRBJ1-5; D call uncertain. V was clipped by 6 bases and J by 5 bases, with 11 bases between them. The CDR3 is made up of 13 amino acids. This CDR3 reads CASSLGRHQPQHF. The CDR3 DNA is TGTGCCAGCAGCCTGGGCAGGCATCAGCCCCAGCATTTT.

V is TRBV11-3 and J is TRBJ2-3, with 9 bases lining up with TRBD2. Germline V gene sequence: CDR1 SGHNT, CDR2 YENEEA. The CDR3 covers 16 residues. Trimming took 5 bases from V and 1 from J; bases not matched to a gene: 7. The CDR3 DNA follows: TGTGCCAGCAGCCCCTCGACTAGCGGAGGCACAGATACGCAGTATTTT. It translates to CASSPSTSGGTDTQYF. The full variable domain, rest sourced from reference TRBV11-3 and TRBJ2-3, is EAGVVQSPRYKIIEKKQPVAFWCNPISGHNTLYWYLQNLGQGPELLIRYENEEAVDDSQLPKDRFSAERLKGVDSTLKIQPAELGDSAVYLCASSPSTSGGTDTQYFGPGTRLTVL.

This chain joins TRBV5-1 and TRBJ1-2; maybe TRBD1 (6 bases). Trimming shortened V by 0 bases and J by 6 bases, and 12 bases separated the two germline ends. Per germline, CDR1 SGHRS and CDR2 YFSETQ. This CDR3 contains 14 residues. The CDR3 spells CASSLADRNHGYTF. DNA for the CDR3: TGCGCCAGCAGCTTGGCTGACAGGAACCATGGCTACACCTTC.

The count of this clone is one. The gene calls are TRBV4-3 and TRBJ1-1, with TRBD1 identical over 10 bases. Trimming took 2 bases from V and 2 from J; bases not matched to a gene: 8. The CDR3 length is 17 residues. The germline V gene encodes CDR1 LGHNA and CDR2 YSLEER. The CDR3 DNA follows: TGCGCCAGCAGCCAATCAACTGGGACAGGGGTTAACACTGAAGCTTTCTTT. This translates into CASSQSTGTGVNTEAFF.

The chain has TRBV15 and TRBJ2-4; 7 bases line up with TRBD1. Looked up from germline, CDR1 is LNHNV and CDR2 is YYDKDF (reference sequence). V was clipped by 1 base and J by 5 bases; unmatched bases: 5. This CDR3 is built from 15 residues. The chain's CDR3 is CATSRVQGVENIQYF. The CDR3 DNA sequence: TGTGCCACCAGCAGAGTCCAGGGGGTCGAAAACATTCAGTACTTC.

J is TRBJ2-3 and V is TRBV6-5; possibly TRBD2 for D (5 bases). V was cut by 3 bases and J by 8 bases, with 12 bases left in between. The CDR3 is made up of 13 amino acids. Germline assignment: CDR1 MNHEY and CDR2 SVGAGI. CDR3 bases: TGTGCCAGCAGTTATTCCGGGGTTGGTACGCAGTATTTT. Its protein product is CASSYSGVGTQYF.

The V call is TRBV7-2, the J call TRBJ1-4; perhaps TRBD1 as D (5 bases). The CDR3 has 15 amino acids. V lost 4 bases to trimming and J lost 6 bases, with 15 bases between them. Germline assignment: CDR1 SGHTA and CDR2 FQGNSA. The CDR3 region is CASSSQGGGDEKLFF. CDR3 in DNA: TGTGCCAGCAGCTCCCAGGGAGGTGGGGATGAAAAACTGTTTTTT.

This sequence joins TRBV11-3 and TRBJ1-4; D remains unclear. This CDR3 spans 13 amino acids. The germline V gene has CDR1 SGHNT and CDR2 YENEEA. The V end was cut by 8 bases, the J end by 0 bases, with 7 bases between. CDR3 bases: TGTGCCAGCCGACATTCAACTAATGAAAAACTGTTTTTT. Amino acid sequence: CASRHSTNEKLFF.

This chain uses TRBV13 with TRBJ1-2; 11 nucleotides line up with TRBD1. This CDR3 is built from 15 residues. Germline V lookup: CDR1 PRHDT, CDR2 FYEKMQ (reference sequence). V lost 5 bases to trimming and J lost 6 bases; unmatched junction nucleotides: 8. The CDR3 loop reads CASSTRTGGFDGYTF. The CDR3 nucleotides are TGTGCCAGCAGCACCCGGACAGGGGGCTTCGATGGCTACACCTTC.

The chain couples TRBV7-8 to TRBJ2-7, with 9 nucleotides matching TRBD2. V shed 5 bases and J 3 bases; nucleotides not matched to a gene: 5. Germline V gene lookup returns CDR1 SGHVS and CDR2 FQNEAQ. The CDR3 covers 14 residues. CDR3 nucleotide sequence: TGTGCCAGCAGCGCGGGACTAGCTGTCTACGAGCAGTACTTC. It codes for CASSAGLAVYEQYF.

This clone was found once. The rearrangement joins TRBV5-1 to TRBJ2-5; D gene uncertain. This CDR3 has 14 residues. V shed 3 bases and J shed 7 bases, with 16 bases lying between them. Germline CDR1 is SGHRS and CDR2 is YFSETQ. The DNA for the CDR3 is TGCGCCAGCAGCTATTGTGAAAATCTAGGGACCCAGTACTTC. Amino acid sequence: CASSYCENLGTQYF.

The chain joins TRBV6-1 to TRBJ2-1, with D perhaps matching TRBD2 (6 bases). The V gene lost 6 bases and the J gene lost 1 base, with 13 bases spanning the gap. The CDR3 runs to 15 residues. In germline, CDR1 is MNHNS, CDR2 SASEGT. CDR3 nucleotides: TGTGCCAGCAGAAAGGGGACTTCTTCCTACAATGAGCAGTTCTTC. Translated, it gives CASRKGTSSYNEQFF.

This sequence joins TRBV4-3 and TRBJ2-1; 14 bases match TRBD2. The CDR3 has 19 amino acids. Trimming took 2 bases from V and 5 from J; bases not matched to a gene: 11. Germline lookup yields CDR1 LGHNA and CDR2 YSLEER. In nucleotides, the CDR3 is TGCGCCAGCAGCCAACGAGGGACTAGCGGGAGCTTGCTTAACAATGAGCAGTTCTTC. This codes for CASSQRGTSGSLLNNEQFF.

This chain connects TRBV25-1 to TRBJ2-5; no definite D call. Germline V gene data show CDR1 as MGHDK and CDR2 as SYGVNS. The CDR3 totals 15 residues. Trimming shortened V by 0 bases and J by 2 bases, and 10 bases separated the two germline ends. The CDR3, as DNA: TGTGCCAGCAGTGAATATAGAGCGCGTCAAGAGACCCAGTACTTC. Residues: CASSEYRARQETQYF.

The chain employs TRBV18 and TRBJ1-5, with TRBD1 matching over 7 bases. The germline CDR1 and CDR2 sequences are KGHSH and LQKENI. With V trimmed by 3 bases and J by 2 bases, 4 bases remained unmatched. This CDR3 has 15 amino acids. The CDR3 loop reads CASSPTGIRNQPQHF. The DNA of the CDR3 is TGTGCCAGCTCACCGACAGGGATACGCAATCAGCCCCAGCATTTT. Combining the CDR3 with reference TRBV18 and TRBJ1-5 gives the whole variable domain NAGVMQNPRHLVRRRGQEARLRCSPMKGHSHVYWYRQLPEEGLKFMVYLQKENIIDESGMPKERFSAEFPKEGPSILRIQQVVRGDSAAYFCASSPTGIRNQPQHFGDGTRLSIL.